A selection of T cell receptor beta chains follows, all from one sample in a study of metastatic and nonmetastatic thyroid tumors. TCRdb ran MiXCR on the PCR reads. Of approximately 32,000 clones listed, about a sixth are singletons. Sequencing was carried out using blood. The source is a female donor with papillary thyroid cancer or a benign thyroid nodule (not recorded which). Some clones in this sample may be carry-over from other donors' samples. Each CDR3 is given with its conserved first and last residue. A D gene is named only where the DNA matches it firmly. The size entry is marked missing in some rows and otherwise reads once, few, many or a size class.

V: TRBV11-3
J: TRBJ1-1
D: .
size: many
CDR3: CASSREGTEAFF
DNA: TGTGCCAGCAGCCGAGAGGGTACTGAAGCTTTCTTT

V: TRBV20-1
J: TRBJ2-7
D: .
size: many
CDR3: CSARVGLSQTYEQYF
DNA: TGCAGTGCTAGAGTGGGCCTGAGCCAGACCTACGAGCAGTACTTC

V: TRBV15
J: TRBJ1-1
D: .
size: many
CDR3: CATSRDLNTEAFF
DNA: TGTGCCACCAGCAGAGACCTGAACACTGAAGCTTTCTTT

V: TRBV18
J: TRBJ2-3
D: TRBD1
size: many
CDR3: CASSPPHPRGLGDTQYF
DNA: TGTGCCAGCTCACCACCTCACCCCAGGGGGCTTGGAGATACGCAGTATTTT

V: TRBV6-2/TRBV6-3
J: TRBJ1-2
D: .
size: .
CDR3: CASSSAGRRAAGNYGYTF
DNA: TGTGCCAGCAGTTCCGCTGGAAGGAGGGCGGCGGGAAACTATGGCTACACCTTC

V: TRBV28
J: TRBJ2-3
D: TRBD2
size: few
CDR3: CAGRTSGSDTQYF
DNA: TGTGCCGGCAGGACTAGCGGGAGTGATACGCAGTATTTT

V: TRBV9
J: TRBJ1-5
D: .
size: many
CDR3: CASSWGVHQPQHF
DNA: TGTGCCAGCAGCTGGGGGGTTCATCAGCCCCAGCATTTT

V: TRBV6-1
J: TRBJ2-3
D: TRBD2
size: .
CDR3: CASSELAGADTQYF
DNA: TGTGCCAGCAGTGAGCTAGCGGGAGCGGATACGCAGTATTTT

V: TRBV28
J: TRBJ2-2
D: .
size: few
CDR3: CASSPPGPGFSGELFF
DNA: TGTGCCAGCTCCCCTCCGGGTCCCGGGTTCTCCGGGGAGCTGTTTTTT

V: TRBV9
J: TRBJ2-5
D: .
size: many
CDR3: CASSLGTVQETQYF
DNA: TGTGCCAGCAGCCTGGGGACCGTTCAAGAGACCCAGTACTTC

V: TRBV20-1
J: TRBJ1-1
D: .
size: .
CDR3: CSASSPGRATEAFF
DNA: TGCAGTGCTAGTTCACCGGGGAGGGCCACTGAAGCTTTCTTT

V: TRBV28
J: TRBJ2-2
D: TRBD2
size: few
CDR3: CASSLWTSGNTGELFF
DNA: TGTGCCAGCAGTTTATGGACTAGCGGGAACACCGGGGAGCTGTTTTTT

V: TRBV11-2
J: TRBJ1-6
D: TRBD1
size: many
CDR3: CASSSGTGLSPLHF
DNA: TGTGCCAGCAGCTCCGGGACAGGCTTGTCACCCCTCCACTTT

V: TRBV19
J: TRBJ1-1
D: .
size: many
CDR3: CASSIRIQENTEAFF
DNA: TGTGCCAGTAGTATACGTATCCAGGAGAACACTGAAGCTTTCTTT

V: TRBV20-1
J: TRBJ2-3
D: TRBD2
size: .
CDR3: CSARDGLAGATDTQYF
DNA: TGCAGTGCTAGAGACGGACTAGCGGGGGCGACAGATACGCAGTATTTT

V: TRBV18
J: TRBJ1-1
D: TRBD1
size: .
CDR3: CASVRQGGGEAFF
DNA: TGTGCCAGCGTACGACAGGGTGGCGGTGAAGCTTTCTTT

V: TRBV25-1
J: TRBJ1-4
D: .
size: many
CDR3: CASLDAFNEKLFF
DNA: TGTGCCAGTCTTGATGCGTTCAATGAAAAACTGTTTTTT

V: TRBV2
J: TRBJ1-1
D: .
size: many
CDR3: CASHLGTVEAFF
DNA: TGTGCCAGCCACTTAGGTACAGTCGAAGCTTTCTTT

V: TRBV18
J: TRBJ2-7
D: .
size: many
CDR3: CASSPGRYEQYF
DNA: TGTGCCAGCTCACCGGGACGATACGAGCAGTACTTC

V: TRBV3-1
J: TRBJ2-7
D: .
size: many
CDR3: CASSRPELASLYF
DNA: TGTGCCAGCAGCCGCCCCGAGCTAGCTTCACTGTACTTC

V: TRBV12-3/TRBV12-4
J: TRBJ2-5
D: .
size: medium-sized
CDR3: CASRWRGLGQETQYF
DNA: TGTGCCAGCCGTTGGAGGGGCTTGGGGCAAGAGACCCAGTACTTC

V: TRBV7-6
J: TRBJ2-3
D: .
size: many
CDR3: CASSLLRDTQYF
DNA: TGTGCCAGCAGCTTACTACGGGATACGCAGTATTTT

V: TRBV7-9
J: TRBJ2-4
D: .
size: many
CDR3: CASSRWRGLAKNIQYF
DNA: TGTGCCAGCAGCCGATGGCGGGGACTAGCCAAAAACATTCAGTACTTC

V: TRBV6-1
J: TRBJ2-6
D: .
size: medium-sized
CDR3: CASSEATFSPGANVLTF
DNA: TGTGCCAGCAGTGAAGCTACCTTTTCGCCCGGGGCCAACGTCCTGACTTTC

V: TRBV7-3
J: TRBJ1-1
D: .
size: many
CDR3: CASSLGPRNTEAFF
DNA: TGTGCCAGCAGCTTGGGGCCAAGGAACACTGAAGCTTTCTTT

V: TRBV28
J: TRBJ2-7
D: .
size: .
CDR3: CASSLPRPRDEQYF
DNA: TGTGCCAGCAGTTTGCCCAGGCCCCGGGACGAGCAGTACTTC

V: TRBV5-1
J: TRBJ2-1
D: .
size: .
CDR3: CASSSLTSWRTPDNEQFF
DNA: TGCGCCAGCAGCTCGCTTACTAGCTGGAGGACCCCCGACAATGAGCAGTTCTTC

V: TRBV15
J: TRBJ1-1
D: .
size: .
CDR3: CATSTRIGRNTEAFF
DNA: TGTGCCACCAGCACGAGAATCGGACGGAACACTGAAGCTTTCTTT

V: TRBV28
J: TRBJ1-1
D: .
size: many
CDR3: CASRDSEAFF
DNA: TGTGCCAGCAGAGACAGCGAAGCTTTCTTT

V: TRBV3-1
J: TRBJ2-5
D: .
size: many
CDR3: CASSQEGLLRTQYF
DNA: TGTGCCAGCAGCCAAGAAGGGCTCCTGAGGACCCAGTACTTC

V: TRBV20-1
J: TRBJ2-3
D: TRBD1
size: .
CDR3: CSGDRGPDTQYF
DNA: TGCAGTGGAGACAGGGGGCCAGATACGCAGTATTTT

V: TRBV28
J: TRBJ2-7
D: TRBD2
size: medium-sized
CDR3: CASRTGGYEQYF
DNA: TGTGCCAGCCGGACGGGAGGCTACGAGCAGTACTTC

V: TRBV5-8
J: TRBJ2-1
D: .
size: .
CDR3: CASSVTAYNEQFF
DNA: TGTGCCAGCAGCGTAACAGCCTACAATGAGCAGTTCTTC

V: TRBV5-4
J: TRBJ1-5
D: .
size: many
CDR3: CASSLGWGSGQPQHF
DNA: TGTGCCAGCAGCTTGGGTTGGGGGTCGGGACAGCCCCAGCATTTT

V: TRBV20-1
J: TRBJ2-2
D: TRBD2
size: .
CDR3: CSARTGGDTWELFF
DNA: TGCAGTGCCCGCACGGGGGGGGACACCTGGGAGCTGTTTTTT

V: TRBV20-1
J: TRBJ2-1
D: TRBD2
size: .
CDR3: CSARDLAGDYNEQFF
DNA: TGCAGTGCTAGGGACCTAGCGGGGGATTACAATGAGCAGTTCTTC

V: TRBV11-3
J: TRBJ1-4
D: .
size: many
CDR3: CASSLTRGGKLFF
DNA: TGTGCCAGCAGCTTGACCCGGGGAGGAAAACTGTTTTTT

V: TRBV30
J: TRBJ1-2
D: TRBD1
size: .
CDR3: CAWSLYRGFVGYTF
DNA: TGTGCCTGGAGTCTCTACAGGGGGTTCGTTGGCTACACCTTC

V: TRBV6-1
J: TRBJ2-2
D: .
size: few
CDR3: CASSPSVKGTWELFF
DNA: TGTGCCAGCAGTCCCTCAGTGAAGGGCACCTGGGAGCTGTTTTTT

V: TRBV7-8
J: TRBJ2-2
D: .
size: many
CDR3: CASSPSSVWNTGELFF
DNA: TGTGCCAGCAGCCCGAGCTCCGTATGGAACACCGGGGAGCTGTTTTTT

V: TRBV29-1
J: TRBJ2-2
D: TRBD1
size: many
CDR3: CSADRGQDTGELFF
DNA: TGCAGCGCCGACAGGGGGCAGGACACCGGGGAGCTGTTTTTT

V: TRBV9
J: TRBJ1-2
D: TRBD1
size: many
CDR3: CASSVGQGQYGYTF
DNA: TGTGCCAGCAGCGTAGGACAGGGCCAATATGGCTACACCTTC

V: TRBV28
J: TRBJ2-2
D: TRBD2
size: many
CDR3: CASSTSGREAGKLFF
DNA: TGTGCCAGCAGTACCTCGGGGAGGGAAGCCGGGAAGCTGTTTTTT